This is a list of T cell receptor beta chains from one sample in a study of Ad26.COV2.S vaccination and SARS-CoV-2 variants. Repertoires were generated with immunoSEQ multiplex PCR, while TCRdb's copy carries only in-frame clones and drops some. The table records approximately 420,000 clones, 80% to 90% of them present only once. Material: peripheral blood, obtained in a trial of Ad26.COV2.S vaccine versus placebo. The source is a person between 18 and 65 years old who received the Ad26.COV2.S COVID-19 vaccine or a placebo. Each CDR3 is given with its conserved first and last residue. D genes are given only for firm matches. The size entry is marked missing in some rows and otherwise reads once, few, many or a size class.

>NA|TRBV7-8|NA|TRBJ2-7
CASSLASGSYEQYF
TGTGCCAGCAGCTTAGCGTCAGGGTCCTACGAGCAGTACTTC
>NA|TRBV5-1|NA|TRBJ2-3
CASSLAPDGTDTQYF
TGCGCCAGCAGCTTGGCCCCGGATGGAACAGATACGCAGTATTTT
>NA|TRBV5-1|NA|TRBJ2-4
CASSWGTTPGPIKNIQYF
TGCGCCAGCAGCTGGGGCACCACCCCGGGCCCCATAAAAAACATTCAGTACTTC
>NA|TRBV9|NA|TRBJ1-5
CASSVGGLSNQPQHF
TGTGCCAGCAGCGTAGGCGGGCTTAGCAATCAGCCCCAGCATTTT
>TRBD2|TRBV7-2|once|TRBJ2-3
CASSPQAGGGSDTQYF
TGTGCCAGCAGCCCCCAAGCGGGGGGAGGATCAGATACGCAGTATTTT
>NA|TRBV9|NA|TRBJ2-3
CASSVDTAGWDTQYF
TGTGCCAGCAGCGTAGACACGGCAGGGTGGGATACGCAGTATTTT
>NA|TRBV4-1|NA|TRBJ1-1
CASSRSPGLNTEAFF
TGCGCCAGCAGCCGGAGCCCGGGGTTAAACACTGAAGCTTTCTTT
>TRBD2|TRBV7-9|NA|TRBJ2-7
CASSYDLQMRGIKREQYF
TGTGCCAGCAGCTATGACTTGCAAATGCGGGGGATTAAGCGCGAGCAGTACTTC
>NA|TRBV5-1|NA|TRBJ2-1
CASSLRGPYNEQFF
TGCGCCAGCAGCTTACGGGGCCCCTACAATGAGCAGTTCTTC
>NA|TRBV27|NA|TRBJ2-4
CASSFSGTSRIQYF
TGTGCCAGCAGTTTCTCCGGGACTTCGAGGATTCAGTACTTC
>NA|TRBV24-1|NA|TRBJ1-2
CATSDGQSAAGYTF
TGTGCCACCAGTGACGGACAGTCGGCGGCGGGCTACACCTTC
>NA|TRBV7-2|once|TRBJ2-7
CASSLAFSDEQYF
TGTGCCAGCAGCTTAGCGTTTTCTGACGAGCAGTACTTC
>NA|TRBV7-9|once|TRBJ2-7
CASSPDGVYEQYF
TGTGCCAGCAGCCCAGATGGAGTCTACGAGCAGTACTTC
>TRBD1|TRBV11-2|few|TRBJ1-6
CASSPRLRTGGGSPLHF
TGTGCCAGCAGCCCAAGGCTTAGGACAGGGGGTGGGTCACCCCTCCACTTT
>TRBD1|TRBV13|NA|TRBJ2-3
CASSLGGTEFTDTQYF
TGTGCCAGCAGCTTAGGCGGGACAGAATTCACAGATACGCAGTATTTT
>NA|TRBV12-5|NA|TRBJ2-5
CASGPGQTVETQYF
TGTGCTAGTGGTCCAGGACAGACAGTAGAGACCCAGTACTTC
>NA|TRBV3-1/TRBV3-2|NA|TRBJ2-5
CASSQGPMETQYF
TGTGCCAGCAGCCAAGGCCCTATGGAGACCCAGTACTTC
>NA|TRBV19|NA|TRBJ1-5
CASSIQGRQPQHF
TGTGCCAGTAGTATACAGGGACGTCAGCCCCAGCATTTT
>NA|TRBV9|once|TRBJ2-3
CASSVRGVYTDTQYF
TGTGCCAGCAGCGTAAGGGGCGTCTACACAGATACGCAGTATTTT
>NA|TRBV7-2|NA|TRBJ2-1
CASSSRPRQSSYNEQFF
TGTGCCAGCAGCTCTAGACCCCGCCAGAGCTCCTACAATGAGCAGTTCTTC
>NA|TRBV3-1/TRBV3-2|NA|TRBJ2-5
CASSLRTAQETQYF
TGTGCCAGCAGCCTTAGGACAGCACAAGAGACCCAGTACTTC
>NA|TRBV10-3|NA|TRBJ2-2
CAIKGVGGPLTGELFF
TGTGCCATCAAAGGCGTCGGGGGGCCGTTAACCGGGGAGCTGTTTTTT
>NA|TRBV4-1|NA|TRBJ1-2
CASSQDRTTRGILYGYTF
TGCGCCAGCAGCCAAGATAGGACAACCCGGGGGATCCTCTATGGCTACACCTTC
>NA|TRBV18|NA|TRBJ1-3
CASSPGVGGNTIYF
TGTGCCAGCTCACCAGGGGTCGGAGGAAACACCATATATTTT